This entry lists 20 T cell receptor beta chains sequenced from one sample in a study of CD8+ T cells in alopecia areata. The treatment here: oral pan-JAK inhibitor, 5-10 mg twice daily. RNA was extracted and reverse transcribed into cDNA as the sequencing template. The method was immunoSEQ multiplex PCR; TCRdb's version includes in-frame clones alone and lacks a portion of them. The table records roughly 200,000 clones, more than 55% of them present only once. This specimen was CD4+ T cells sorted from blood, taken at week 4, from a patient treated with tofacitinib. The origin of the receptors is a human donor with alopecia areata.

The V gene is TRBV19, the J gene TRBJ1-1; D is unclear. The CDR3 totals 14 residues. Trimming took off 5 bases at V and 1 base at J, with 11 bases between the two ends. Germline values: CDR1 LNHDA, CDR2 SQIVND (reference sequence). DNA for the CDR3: TGTGCCAGTAGTTGGGTGGGCCCGAACACTGAAGCTTTCTTT. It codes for CASSWVGPNTEAFF.

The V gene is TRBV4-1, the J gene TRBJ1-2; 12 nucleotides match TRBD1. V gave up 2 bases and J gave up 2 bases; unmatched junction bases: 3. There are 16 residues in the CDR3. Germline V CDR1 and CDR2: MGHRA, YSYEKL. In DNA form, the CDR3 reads TGCGCCAGCAGCCAACCGGGACAGGGGGCGAACTATGGCTACACCTTC. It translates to CASSQPGQGANYGYTF.

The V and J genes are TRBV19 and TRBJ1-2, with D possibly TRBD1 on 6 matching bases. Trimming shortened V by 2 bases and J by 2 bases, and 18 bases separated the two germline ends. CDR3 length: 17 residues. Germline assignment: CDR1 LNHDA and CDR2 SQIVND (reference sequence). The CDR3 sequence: CASSITVAGGQNYGYTF. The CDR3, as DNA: TGTGCCAGTAGTATAACCGTTGCCGGGGGGCAGAACTATGGCTACACCTTC.

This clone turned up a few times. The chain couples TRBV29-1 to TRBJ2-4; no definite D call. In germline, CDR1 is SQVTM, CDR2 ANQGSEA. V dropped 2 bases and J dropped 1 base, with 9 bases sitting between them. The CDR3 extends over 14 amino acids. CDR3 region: CSVEQTLAKNIQYF. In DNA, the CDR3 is TGCAGCGTTGAACAAACGCTGGCCAAAAACATTCAGTACTTC.

The CDR3 DNA reads TGCAGCGCGGCTCTTTCCAAAGGAATGTCTGCTTGGAGACACCAGAGCTCCTACGAGCAGTACTTC. This encodes CSAALSKGMSAWRHQSSYEQYF. The gene calls are TRBV29-1 and TRBJ2-7; no firm D call. V dropped 7 bases and J dropped 0 bases, with 40 bases sitting between them. Germline loops: CDR1 SQVTM, CDR2 ANQGSEA. The CDR3 sequence is 22 residues long.

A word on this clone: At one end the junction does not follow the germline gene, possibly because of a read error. Here the CDR3 DNA reads TGTGCTAGCAGCCCCATGACAGGGGAGGGTCCTGGGGCCAACGTCCTGACTTTC. This translates into CASSPMTGEGPGANVLTF. The gene calls are TRBV7-7 and TRBJ2-6, with D possibly TRBD1 on 8 matching bases. The germline gives CDR1 SSHAT, CDR2 FNYEAQ (reference sequence). This CDR3 comprises 18 residues.

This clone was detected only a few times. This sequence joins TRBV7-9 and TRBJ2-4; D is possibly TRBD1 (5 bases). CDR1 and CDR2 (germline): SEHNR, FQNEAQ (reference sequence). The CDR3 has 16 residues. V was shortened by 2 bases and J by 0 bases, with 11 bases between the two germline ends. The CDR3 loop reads CASSLPRQTAKNIQYF. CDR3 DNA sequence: TGTGCCAGCAGCTTACCTCGACAGACAGCCAAAAACATTCAGTACTTC. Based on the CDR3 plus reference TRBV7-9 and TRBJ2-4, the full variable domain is DTGVSQNPRHKITKRGQNVTFRCDPISEHNRLYWYRQTLGQGPEFLTYFQNEAQLEKSRLLSDRFSAERPKGSFSTLEIQRTEQGDSAMYLCASSLPRQTAKNIQYFGAGTRLSVL.

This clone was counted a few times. CDR3 protein: CASSRDRGSVDTGELFF. Written as DNA, the CDR3 is TGTGCCAGTAGTAGGGACAGGGGGTCGGTGGACACCGGGGAGCTGTTTTTT. This chain uses TRBV19 with TRBJ2-2; TRBD1 aligns across 11 bases. The CDR3 runs to 17 residues. Germline values: CDR1 LNHDA, CDR2 SQIVND (reference sequence). With V trimmed by 4 bases and J by 3 bases, 7 bases remained unmatched.

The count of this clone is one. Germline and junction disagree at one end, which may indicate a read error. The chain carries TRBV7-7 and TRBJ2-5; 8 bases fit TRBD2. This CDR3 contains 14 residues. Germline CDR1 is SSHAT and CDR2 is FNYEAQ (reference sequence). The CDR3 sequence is CASSLSGVGETQYF. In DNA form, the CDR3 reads TGTGCTAGCAGCCTTAGCGGGGTCGGGGAGACCCAGTACTTC. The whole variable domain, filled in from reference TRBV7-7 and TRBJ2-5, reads GAGVSQSPRYKVTKRGQDVTLRCDPISSHATLYWYQQALGQGPEFLTYFNYEAQPDKSGLPSDRFSAERPEGSISTLTIQRTEQRDSAMYRCASSLSGVGETQYFGPGTRLLVL.

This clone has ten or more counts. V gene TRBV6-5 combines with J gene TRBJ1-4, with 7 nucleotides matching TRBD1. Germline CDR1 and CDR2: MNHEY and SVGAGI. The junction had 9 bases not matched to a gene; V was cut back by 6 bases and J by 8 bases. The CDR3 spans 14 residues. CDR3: CASRTGTSREKLFF. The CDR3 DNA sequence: TGTGCCAGCAGGACAGGGACATCACGGGAAAAACTGTTTTTT.

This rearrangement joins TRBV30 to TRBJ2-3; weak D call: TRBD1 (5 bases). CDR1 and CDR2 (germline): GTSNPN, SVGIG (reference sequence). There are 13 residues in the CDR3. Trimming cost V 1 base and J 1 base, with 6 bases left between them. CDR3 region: CAWSEGGTDTQYF. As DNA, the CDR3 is TGTGCCTGGAGTGAAGGGGGCACAGATACGCAGTATTTT. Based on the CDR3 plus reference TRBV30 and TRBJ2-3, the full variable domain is SQTIHQWPATLVQPVGSPLSLECTVEGTSNPNLYWYRQAAGRGLQLLFYSVGIGQISSEVPQNLSASRPQDRQFILSSKKLLLSDSGFYLCAWSEGGTDTQYFGPGTRLTVL.

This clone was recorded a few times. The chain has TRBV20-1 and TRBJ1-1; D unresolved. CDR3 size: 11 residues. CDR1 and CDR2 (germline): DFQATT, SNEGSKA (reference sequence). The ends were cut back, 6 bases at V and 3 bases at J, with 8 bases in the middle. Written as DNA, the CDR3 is TGCAGTGCGCCTAGCGACACTGAAGCTTTCTTT. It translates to CSAPSDTEAFF.

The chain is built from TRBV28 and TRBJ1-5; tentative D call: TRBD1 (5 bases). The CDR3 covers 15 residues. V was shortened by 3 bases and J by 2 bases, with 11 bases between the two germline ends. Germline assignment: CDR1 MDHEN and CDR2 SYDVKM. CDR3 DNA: TGTGCCAGCAGTTTGGCCAGGGCGGGCAATCAGCCCCAGCATTTT. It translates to CASSLARAGNQPQHF.

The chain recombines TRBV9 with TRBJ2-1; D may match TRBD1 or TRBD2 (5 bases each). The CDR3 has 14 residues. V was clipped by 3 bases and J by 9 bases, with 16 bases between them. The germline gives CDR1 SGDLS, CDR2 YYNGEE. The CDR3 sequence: CASSGTGRLAEQFF. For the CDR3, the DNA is TGTGCCAGCAGCGGGACGGGACGGCTAGCTGAGCAGTTCTTC.

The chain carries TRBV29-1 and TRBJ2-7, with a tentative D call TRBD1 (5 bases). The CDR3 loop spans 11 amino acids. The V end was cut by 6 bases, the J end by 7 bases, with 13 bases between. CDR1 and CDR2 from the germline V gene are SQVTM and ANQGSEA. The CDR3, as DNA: TGCAGCGTCCTTCAGGGTCAAGAGCAGTACTTC. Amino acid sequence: CSVLQGQEQYF.

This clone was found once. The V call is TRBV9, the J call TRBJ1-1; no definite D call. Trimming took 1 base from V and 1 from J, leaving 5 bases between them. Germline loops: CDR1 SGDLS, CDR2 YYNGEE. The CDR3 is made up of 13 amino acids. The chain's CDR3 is CASSVRPNTEAFF. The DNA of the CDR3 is TGTGCCAGCAGCGTAAGGCCGAACACTGAAGCTTTCTTT.

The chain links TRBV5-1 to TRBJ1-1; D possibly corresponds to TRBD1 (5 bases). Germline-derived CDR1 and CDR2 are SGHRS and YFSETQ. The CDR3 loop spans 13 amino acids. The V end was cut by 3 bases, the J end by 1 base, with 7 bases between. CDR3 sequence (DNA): TGCGCCAGCAGCTCGCAGGGGAACACTGAAGCTTTCTTT. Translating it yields CASSSQGNTEAFF.

CDR3 DNA: TGTGCCACCAGCAGTTTTAGGGCCTCGGTTCAAGAGACCCAGTACTTC. Its translation: CATSSFRASVQETQYF. The genes are TRBV15 and TRBJ2-5; D not certain. Germline CDR1 reads LNHNV; CDR2 reads YYDKDF (reference sequence). This CDR3 is 16 amino acids long. The V end was cut by 3 bases, the J end by 2 bases, with 16 bases between. Full variable domain (missing parts from reference TRBV15 and TRBJ2-5): DAMVIQNPRYQVTQFGKPVTLSCSQTLNHNVMYWYQQKSSQAPKLLFHYYDKDFNNEADTPDNFQSRRPNTSFCFLDIRSPGLGDTAMYLCATSSFRASVQETQYFGPGTRLLVL.

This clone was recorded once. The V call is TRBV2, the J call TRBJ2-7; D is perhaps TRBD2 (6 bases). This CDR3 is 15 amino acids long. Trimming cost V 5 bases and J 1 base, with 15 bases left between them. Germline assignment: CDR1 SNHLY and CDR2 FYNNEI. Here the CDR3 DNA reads TGTGCCAGCAGTCAACTAGCATCCCTTTCCTACGAGCAGTACTTC. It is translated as CASSQLASLSYEQYF.

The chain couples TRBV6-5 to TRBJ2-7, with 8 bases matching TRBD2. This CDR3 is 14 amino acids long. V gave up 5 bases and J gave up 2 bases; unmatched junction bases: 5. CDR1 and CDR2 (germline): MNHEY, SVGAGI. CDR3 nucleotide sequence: TGTGCCAGCAGTCGGGCGGGGGGTACCTACGAGCAGTACTTC. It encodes CASSRAGGTYEQYF.